These 13 T cell receptor beta chains were sequenced from one sample in a study of OX40 agonist ivuxolimab in advanced cancers. Sequencing was performed with immunoSEQ multiplex PCR; in TCRdb, only in-frame clones are kept and a portion is missing. The profile shows 65,000 to 85,000 clones, around 87% of them singletons. The sample consisted of CD4+ or CD8+ T cells sorted from blood, taken in a trial of the OX40 agonist ivuxolimab. The receptors originated from an adult with an advanced solid tumor such as melanoma, head and neck, liver or kidney cancer.

The chain has TRBV19 and TRBJ1-1, with TRBD1 matching 10 bases. Trimming cost V 5 bases and J 0 bases; bases outside gene matches: 6. Germline V gene lookup returns CDR1 LNHDA and CDR2 SQIVND (reference sequence). The CDR3 contains 16 residues. CDR3 protein: CASSDRGRAMNTEAFF. The CDR3 DNA follows: TGTGCCAGTAGTGACAGGGGGCGCGCCATGAACACTGAAGCTTTCTTT.

The V and J genes are TRBV11-1 and TRBJ1-1, with 7 bases that match TRBD1. From germline, CDR1 is SGHAT and CDR2 FQDESV (reference sequence). The junction had 6 bases not matched to a gene; V was cut back by 3 bases and J by 5 bases. CDR3 length: 14 amino acids. CDR3 in amino acids: CASSFDRERTEAFF. The CDR3 bases are TGTGCCAGCAGCTTCGACAGGGAAAGGACTGAAGCTTTCTTT. The full variable domain, rest sourced from reference TRBV11-1 and TRBJ1-1, is EAEVAQSPRYKITEKSQAVAFWCDPISGHATLYWYRQILGQGPELLVQFQDESVVDDSQLPKDRFSAERLKGVDSTLKIQPAELGDSAMYLCASSFDRERTEAFFGQGTRLTVV.

The gene calls are TRBV10-3 and TRBJ2-7; TRBD1 matches 9 bases. Germline CDR1 ENHRY, CDR2 SYGVKD. V shed 2 bases and J 3 bases; nucleotides not matched to a gene: 5. This CDR3 has 15 residues. The CDR3 DNA reads as TGTGCCATCAGTGAGGAGGGGACAGGGCTCTACGAGCAGTACTTC. It is translated as CAISEEGTGLYEQYF.

The chain recombines TRBV19 with TRBJ2-3, with D possibly matching TRBD2 (5 bases). V was trimmed by 6 bases and J by 5 bases, leaving 18 bases between them. The CDR3 has 15 amino acids. CDR1 is LNHDA, CDR2 SQIVND, per germline (reference sequence). As DNA, the CDR3 is TGTGCCAGTAGACGGTCGGGGAATTCTGGAGATACGCAGTATTTT. It yields the protein CASRRSGNSGDTQYF.

The rearrangement joins TRBV5-1 to TRBJ2-7, with D unclear. CDR1 SGHRS and CDR2 YFSETQ come from the germline V gene. Trimming shortened V by 1 base and J by 2 bases, and 7 bases separated the two germline ends. The CDR3 length is 13 residues. CDR3: CASSLYSAYEQYF. The DNA for the CDR3 is TGCGCCAGCAGCTTGTATTCGGCCTACGAGCAGTACTTC.

The CDR3 DNA follows: TGTGCCAGCAGCCGAGACTATAACACCGGGGAGCTGTTTTTT. This gives the protein CASSRDYNTGELFF. The chain carries TRBV14 and TRBJ2-2, with a possible D match to TRBD2 (5 bases). Germline CDR1 is SGHDN and CDR2 is FVKESK. There are 14 residues in the CDR3. Trimming shortened V by 4 bases and J by 2 bases, and 8 bases separated the two germline ends. Filled out from reference TRBV14 and TRBJ2-2, the complete variable domain reads EAGVTQFPSHSVIEKGQTVTLRCDPISGHDNLYWYRRVMGKEIKFLLHFVKESKQDESGMPNNRFLAERTGGTYSTLKVQPAELEDSGVYFCASSRDYNTGELFFGEGSRLTVL.

The CDR3 here is CAISRGGSGGSYEQYF. The CDR3 region has the DNA TGTGCCATCAGCCGGGGGGGTAGCGGGGGCTCCTACGAGCAGTACTTC. The chain is built from TRBV10-3 and TRBJ2-7; 9 bases line up with TRBD2. Germline V gene sequence: CDR1 ENHRY, CDR2 SYGVKD. This CDR3 has 16 amino acids. The ends lost 6 bases at V and 0 bases at J; junction bases unmatched: 9.

The genes are TRBV19 and TRBJ2-1; D not certain. The V gene's germline CDR1 is LNHDA and CDR2 SQIVND (reference sequence). This CDR3 spans 12 amino acids. V lost 4 bases to trimming and J lost 10 bases, with 11 bases between them. CDR3 DNA: TGTGCCAGTAGTAACCGAGCTCCCGAGCAGTTCTTC. Its protein product is CASSNRAPEQFF.

The chain has TRBV18 and TRBJ2-1; 9 positions agree with TRBD2. The V gene end was trimmed by 5 bases and the J gene end by 10 bases; junction bases not matched to a gene: 3. CDR3 size: 12 residues. Germline assignment: CDR1 KGHSH and CDR2 LQKENI. The DNA of the CDR3 is TGTGCCAGCTCAAAAGGACTAGCGGAGCAGTTCTTC. Protein: CASSKGLAEQFF.

V gene TRBV7-9 combines with J gene TRBJ1-1; no firm D call. The CDR3 length is 15 residues. The germline CDR1 and CDR2 sequences are SEHNR and FQNEAQ (reference sequence). Trimming stripped 2 bases from V and 0 bases from J, with 10 bases between. The CDR3 coding sequence is TGTGCCAGCAGCTTAATGGGTTCCATGAACACTGAAGCTTTCTTT. Protein: CASSLMGSMNTEAFF.

CDR3 amino acids: CASSAFYGYTF. The CDR3 DNA reads as TGTGCCAGCAGCGCCTTTTATGGCTACACCTTC. This sequence joins TRBV9 and TRBJ1-2; D gene ambiguous. There are 11 residues in the CDR3. The germline V and J ends were trimmed by 3 bases and 5 bases, with 5 bases remaining between them. Germline V gene data show CDR1 as SGDLS and CDR2 as YYNGEE.

CDR3 sequence: CASRRGGTDGTGELFF. CDR3 DNA: TGTGCCAGCAGAAGGGGGGGGACAGATGGCACCGGGGAGCTGTTTTTT. V usage is TRBV2 and J usage is TRBJ2-2, with D perhaps given as TRBD1 or TRBD2 (7 bases each). The CDR3 covers 16 residues. V gave up 6 bases and J gave up 4 bases, with 18 bases separating them. Germline V lookup: CDR1 SNHLY, CDR2 FYNNEI.

The chain couples TRBV30 to TRBJ2-7; D unresolved. The germline V and J ends were trimmed by 2 bases and 2 bases, with 7 bases remaining between them. This CDR3 spans 12 amino acids. Germline CDR1 and CDR2: GTSNPN and SVGIG (reference sequence). The CDR3 is CAWSRNPYEQYF. The CDR3 coding sequence is TGTGCCTGGAGTAGAAACCCCTACGAGCAGTACTTC.